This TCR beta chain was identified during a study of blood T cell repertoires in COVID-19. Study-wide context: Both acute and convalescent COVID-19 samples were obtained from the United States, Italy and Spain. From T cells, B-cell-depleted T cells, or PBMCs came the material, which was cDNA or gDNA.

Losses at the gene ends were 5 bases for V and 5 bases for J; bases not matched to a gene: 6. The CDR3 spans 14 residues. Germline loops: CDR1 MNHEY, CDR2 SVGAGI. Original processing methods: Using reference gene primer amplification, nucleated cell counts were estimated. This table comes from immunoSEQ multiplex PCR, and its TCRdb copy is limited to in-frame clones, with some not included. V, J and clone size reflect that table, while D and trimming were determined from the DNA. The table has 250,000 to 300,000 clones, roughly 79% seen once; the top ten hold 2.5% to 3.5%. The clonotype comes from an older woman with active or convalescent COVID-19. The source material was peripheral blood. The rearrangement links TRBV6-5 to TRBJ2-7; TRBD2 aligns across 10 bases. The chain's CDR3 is CASSPLAGDDEQYF. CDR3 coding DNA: TGTGCCAGCAGTCCTCTAGCGGGGGACGACGAGCAGTACTTC.